The following is a TCR beta chain sequence with its context. Some clones are missing from TCRdb's copy, which holds only in-frame ones; the method was immunoSEQ multiplex PCR. The table lists some 120,000 clones, roughly four fifths of them singletons, with 9.5% to 13% in the top ten. The CDR3 has 16 amino acids. With 1 base clipped from V and 3 bases from J, the junction kept 7 bases outside the gene matches. The germline V gene encodes CDR1 SGHVS and CDR2 FNYEAQ. This sample stems from a study of blood T cell repertoires in COVID-19. Study as a whole: Spain, Italy and the United States supplied samples that represented acute and convalescent COVID-19.

Sequenced: peripheral blood. The rearrangement uses TRBV7-6 and TRBJ1-1, with 8 nucleotides matching TRBD1. The clonotype was recovered from a human donor in a cohort sampled during active COVID-19. CDR3 amino acids: CASSLGTGIRDTEAFF. The CDR3, as DNA: TGTGCCAGCAGCTTAGGGACAGGGATACGGGACACTGAAGCTTTCTTT.